These 20 T cell receptor beta chains originate from one sample sequenced in a study of blood T cell repertoires in COVID-19. The table came from immunoSEQ multiplex PCR; TCRdb's copy has only in-frame clones and leaves some out. The repertoire holds 250,000 to 350,000 clones, with more than 70% as singletons. Sequencing was done on a sample of peripheral blood. These receptors all stem from a woman aged 45-65 years with acute or convalescent COVID-19.

This chain links TRBV20-1 with TRBJ2-7; 7 nucleotides agree with TRBD1. The CDR3 consists of 15 residues. Unmatched junction bases numbered 10, after V lost 3 bases and J lost 2 bases. CDR1 and CDR2 (germline): DFQATT, SNEGSKA (reference sequence). CDR3 in DNA: TGCAGTGCTAGTTTCCGGGACAGTCCAGCCTACGAGCAGTACTTC. This encodes CSASFRDSPAYEQYF.

The gene calls are TRBV7-2 and TRBJ1-1; D ambiguous. This CDR3 is 13 amino acids long. In germline, CDR1 is SGHTA, CDR2 FQGNSA. V lost 1 base, J lost 2 bases, and 5 bases lay in between. In nucleotides, the CDR3 is TGTGCCAGCAGCTTAGTAGTCAACACTGAAGCTTTCTTT. Amino acid sequence: CASSLVVNTEAFF.

Worth noting for this clone: The sample has other DNA sequences that encode this CDR3 too. The chain has TRBV28 and TRBJ1-2, with D maybe TRBD1 (6 bases). CDR3 length: 13 residues. Germline V gives CDR1 MDHEN, CDR2 SYDVKM. V was trimmed by 3 bases and J by 2 bases, leaving 7 bases between them. Here the CDR3 DNA reads TGTGCCAGCAGTTTCGGACAGAACTATGGCTACACCTTC. Encoded protein: CASSFGQNYGYTF.

The chain links TRBV28 to TRBJ2-7, with 7 bases fitting TRBD1. This CDR3 contains 13 residues. CDR1 and CDR2 from the germline V gene are MDHEN and SYDVKM. V lost 6 bases and J lost 8; bases outside the gene matches: 10. As DNA, the CDR3 is TGTGCCAGCAGCCTCGGATACAGGGGCCAGCAGTACTTC. It yields the protein CASSLGYRGQQYF.

V gene TRBV7-3 combines with J gene TRBJ1-2, with D maybe TRBD1 (5 bases). CDR3 size: 13 residues. In germline, CDR1 is SGHTA, CDR2 FQGTGA. The V end was cut by 1 base, the J end by 6 bases, with 9 bases between. For the CDR3, the DNA is TGTGCCAGCAGCTTAAACCCGGGGGATGGCTACACCTTC. Translating gives CASSLNPGDGYTF.

The sample holds one count of this clone. The V gene is TRBV9, the J gene TRBJ2-3; the D gene is possibly TRBD2 (5 bases). V was clipped by 3 bases and J by 0 bases, with 5 bases between them. This CDR3 spans 13 amino acids. The germline V gene has CDR1 SGDLS and CDR2 YYNGEE. This CDR3 is CASSERSTDTQYF. The CDR3 region has the DNA TGTGCCAGCAGCGAGCGGAGCACAGATACGCAGTATTTT.

The table lists this clone with a few counts. This sequence joins TRBV7-8 and TRBJ2-3, with 14 bases aligning to TRBD2. Germline assignment: CDR1 SGHVS and CDR2 FQNEAQ. V trimming: 4 bases; J trimming: 9 bases; junction bases outside the gene matches: 6. The length of the CDR3 is 15 residues. CDR3 residues: CASSSPGLAGETQYF. The CDR3 bases are TGTGCCAGCAGCTCTCCGGGACTAGCGGGAGAGACGCAGTATTTT.

The chain couples TRBV20-1 to TRBJ2-1, with 9 positions matching TRBD2. V dropped 3 bases and J dropped 8; count of bases not matched to a gene: 5. The CDR3 spans 13 residues. Germline lookup yields CDR1 DFQATT and CDR2 SNEGSKA (reference sequence). The CDR3 coding sequence is TGCAGTGCTAGTAGCGGGAGTAACCATGAGCAGTTCTTC. Residues: CSASSGSNHEQFF.

The chain carries TRBV5-1 and TRBJ2-3; 7 positions agree with TRBD2. With V trimmed by 6 bases and J by 2 bases, 6 bases remained unmatched. In germline, CDR1 is SGHRS, CDR2 YFSETQ. The CDR3 consists of 14 residues. CDR3 DNA sequence: TGCGCCAGCACGCCGGGAGGATACACAGATACGCAGTATTTT. This codes for CASTPGGYTDTQYF.

The chain is built from TRBV7-3 and TRBJ2-1, with 10 bases fitting TRBD1. Germline assignment: CDR1 SGHTA and CDR2 FQGTGA. Trimming at V came to 5 bases and at J to 4 bases, leaving 8 bases not matched to a gene. The CDR3 runs to 16 residues. CDR3 coding DNA: TGTGCCAGCAGCCCTGGGACAGGGGTAGGTTACAATGAGCAGTTCTTC. Protein sequence: CASSPGTGVGYNEQFF.

The chain joins TRBV28 to TRBJ2-7; 7 bases align to TRBD2. CDR1 is MDHEN and CDR2 is SYDVKM in the germline V gene. The junction had 9 bases not matched to a gene; V was cut back by 8 bases and J by 5 bases. The CDR3 has 13 amino acids. For the CDR3, the DNA is TGTGCCAGCGTGGCGGGAGCGGCCCACGAGCAGTACTTC. This gives the protein CASVAGAAHEQYF.

V gene TRBV3-1 (or the pseudogene TRBV3-2) combines with J gene TRBJ1-4; D possibly corresponds to TRBD1 (5 bases). Trimming shortened V by 4 bases and J by 4 bases, and 10 bases separated the two germline ends. Germline-derived CDR1 and CDR2 are LGHDT and YNNKEL (reference sequence). The CDR3 loop spans 14 amino acids. The CDR3 spells CASSRRDFNEKLFF. The CDR3 DNA sequence: TGTGCCAGCAGCCGCCGGGACTTTAATGAAAAACTGTTTTTT.

This chain uses TRBV5-6 with TRBJ2-4; 11 bases align to TRBD1. This CDR3 is 16 amino acids long. The germline CDR1 and CDR2 sequences are SGHDT and YYEEEE. V shed 4 bases, J shed 7 bases, and the junction held 10 bases outside the gene matches. The CDR3, as DNA: TGTGCCAGCAGCCATACCGGGACAGGGGGAGGGAACATTCAGTACTTC. Translated: CASSHTGTGGGNIQYF.

The chain has TRBV30 and TRBJ1-5; 7 nucleotides agree with TRBD1. The ends lost 2 bases at V and 11 bases at J; junction bases unmatched: 12. Germline values: CDR1 GTSNPN, CDR2 SVGIG (reference sequence). CDR3 length: 14 residues. The CDR3 reads CAWSTTGARGAQHF. The CDR3 DNA follows: TGTGCCTGGAGTACAACAGGGGCCCGTGGGGCCCAGCATTTT.

This chain links TRBV18 with TRBJ1-2, with 7 bases identical to TRBD1. Germline loops: CDR1 KGHSH, CDR2 LQKENI. CDR3 size: 13 residues. V was clipped by 6 bases and J by 5 bases; unmatched bases: 6. The CDR3 is CASSTGEGYGYTF. The CDR3 nucleotides read TGTGCCAGCTCCACAGGGGAAGGATATGGCTACACCTTC.

This chain links TRBV19 with TRBJ2-1, with TRBD2 identical over 15 bases. V lost 3 bases to trimming and J lost 4 bases; unmatched junction nucleotides: 10. Germline V gives CDR1 LNHDA, CDR2 SQIVND (reference sequence). This CDR3 comprises 19 residues. CDR3 in DNA: TGTGCCAGTAGTATTCCCCCGGGACTAGCGGGAGGTTCTTACAATGAGCAGTTCTTC. Amino acid sequence: CASSIPPGLAGGSYNEQFF.

This sequence joins TRBV28 and TRBJ2-3, with TRBD1 matching over 7 bases. V shed 3 bases, J shed 5 bases, and the junction held 2 bases outside the gene matches. The CDR3 runs to 13 residues. CDR1 is MDHEN, CDR2 SYDVKM, per germline. The CDR3 here is CASSLTGKDTQYF. CDR3 DNA sequence: TGTGCCAGCAGTTTGACAGGGAAAGATACGCAGTATTTT.

This chain uses TRBV7-2 with TRBJ1-1; TRBD1 matches 7 bases. After removal of 4 bases from V and 6 bases from J, the junction contained 5 bases not matched to a gene. This CDR3 has 13 amino acids. Germline V CDR1 and CDR2: SGHTA, FQGNSA. CDR3 nucleotides: TGTGCCAGCAGCTCCGGACAGGATTCTGAAGCTTTCTTT. It yields the protein CASSSGQDSEAFF.

This clone appeared a single time. V gene TRBV3-1 (or the pseudogene TRBV3-2) combines with J gene TRBJ1-4, with D uncertain. CDR1 LGHDT and CDR2 YNNKEL come from the germline V gene (reference sequence). V was clipped by 4 bases and J by 6 bases, with 12 bases between them. CDR3 size: 14 residues. The CDR3 DNA reads TGTGCCAGCAGCCCGAGGGTGAGGGATGAAAAACTGTTTTTT. Its translation is CASSPRVRDEKLFF.

The chain is built from TRBV28 and TRBJ1-1; a weak D match, TRBD1 (5 bases). Trimming stripped 2 bases from V and 0 bases from J, with 13 bases between. This CDR3 comprises 16 residues. From germline, CDR1 is MDHEN and CDR2 SYDVKM. The CDR3 region is CASSLGGARMNTEAFF. In DNA, the CDR3 is TGTGCCAGCAGTTTAGGAGGGGCAAGAATGAACACTGAAGCTTTCTTT.